This T cell receptor beta chain appears in the sequencing data of a study of cytomegalovirus exposure and HLA in healthy donors. Overall study: The approximately 690 first-cohort repertoires and the approximately 130 validation repertoires shared the same platform, a later analysis reported.

The CDR3 is 14 residues long. The V segment lost 8 bases and the J segment 2 bases; nucleotides outside the gene matches: 8. In germline, CDR1 is MNHNS, CDR2 SASEGT. Repertoires were generated with immunoSEQ multiplex PCR, while TCRdb's copy carries only in-frame clones and drops some. The sample contains around 240,000 clones, roughly 89% of which appear only once. A remark on this clone: The antigen is unknown.

Broader study findings: About 180 TCR beta chains were listed as cytomegalovirus-associated. TCR clusters originating in the first cohort tended to co-occur in the roughly 120 validation repertoires, according to a later analysis. The classifier, whose performance was assessed in both the original and validation cohorts, reportedly diagnosed cytomegalovirus status with high specificity and sensitivity.

The TCR sequence derives from a woman under 30 in good health and CMV-seronegative. The chain joins TRBV6-1 to TRBJ2-5; 7 bases line up with TRBD1. Sequencing input: PBMCs. The CDR3 DNA follows: TGTGCCAGCGGATCCGGGACAGTACAAGAGACCCAGTACTTC. This codes for CASGSGTVQETQYF.